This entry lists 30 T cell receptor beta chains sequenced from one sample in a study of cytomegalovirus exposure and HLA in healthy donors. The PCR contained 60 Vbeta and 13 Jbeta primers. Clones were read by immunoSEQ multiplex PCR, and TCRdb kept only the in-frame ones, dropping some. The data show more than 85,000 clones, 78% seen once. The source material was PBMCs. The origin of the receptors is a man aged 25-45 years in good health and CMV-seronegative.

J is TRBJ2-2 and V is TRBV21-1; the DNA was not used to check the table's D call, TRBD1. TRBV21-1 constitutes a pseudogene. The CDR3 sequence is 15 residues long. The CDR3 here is CASSLMPGQTGELFF. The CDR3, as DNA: TGTGCCAGCAGCCTGATGCCTGGTCAGACCGGGGAGCTGTTTTTT.

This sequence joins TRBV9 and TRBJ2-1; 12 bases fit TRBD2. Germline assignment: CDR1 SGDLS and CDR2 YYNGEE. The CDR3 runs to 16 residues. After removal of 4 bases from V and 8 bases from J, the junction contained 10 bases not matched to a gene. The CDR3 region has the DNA TGTGCCAGCAGCACCCTCCTAGCGGGGGGGCCCGATGAGCAGTTCTTC. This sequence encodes CASSTLLAGGPDEQFF.

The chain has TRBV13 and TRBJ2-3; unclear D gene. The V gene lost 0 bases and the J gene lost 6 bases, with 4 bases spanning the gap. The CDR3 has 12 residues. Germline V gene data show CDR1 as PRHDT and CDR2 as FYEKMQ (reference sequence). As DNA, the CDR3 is TGTGCCAGCAGCTTAGGCCGTGATACGCAGTATTTT. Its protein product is CASSLGRDTQYF.

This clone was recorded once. The CDR3 nucleotides are TGCGCCAGCAGCTTGGTAAGGGGGACTGAAGCTTTCTTT. Its translation is CASSLVRGTEAFF. The V call is TRBV5-1, the J call TRBJ1-1; D is possibly TRBD1 (6 bases). The CDR3 covers 13 residues. V shed 0 bases and J shed 5 bases, with 8 bases lying between them. Germline V gene lookup returns CDR1 SGHRS and CDR2 YFSETQ.

The CDR3 is CASSFWGSDSGANVLTF. In DNA form, the CDR3 reads TGTGCCAGCAGCTTCTGGGGCTCAGACTCTGGGGCCAACGTCCTGACTTTC. The chain is built from TRBV7-2 and TRBJ2-6; tentative D call: TRBD1 (5 bases). This CDR3 region has 17 residues. Germline V lookup: CDR1 SGHTA, CDR2 FQGNSA. With 3 bases removed from V and 0 bases from J, the gap between germline ends came to 12 bases.

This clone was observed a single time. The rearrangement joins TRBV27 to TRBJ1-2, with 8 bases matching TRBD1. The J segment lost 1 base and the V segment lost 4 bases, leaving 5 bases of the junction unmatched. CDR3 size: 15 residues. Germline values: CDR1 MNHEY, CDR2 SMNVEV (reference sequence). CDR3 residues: CASSYQGANNYGYTF. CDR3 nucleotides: TGTGCCAGCAGTTACCAGGGGGCAAATAACTATGGCTACACCTTC.

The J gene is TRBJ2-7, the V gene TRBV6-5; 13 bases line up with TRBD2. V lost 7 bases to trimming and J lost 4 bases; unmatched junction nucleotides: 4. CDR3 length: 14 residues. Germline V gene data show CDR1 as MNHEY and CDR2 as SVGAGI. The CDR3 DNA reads TGTGCCAGCACCTCGGGACTAGCGGGGTACGAGCAGTACTTC. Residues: CASTSGLAGYEQYF.

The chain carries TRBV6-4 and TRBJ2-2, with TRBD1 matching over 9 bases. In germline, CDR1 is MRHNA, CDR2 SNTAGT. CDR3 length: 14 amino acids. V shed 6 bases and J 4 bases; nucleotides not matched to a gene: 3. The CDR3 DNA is TGTGCCAGCAGGCCACAGGGGGCCACCGGGGAGCTGTTTTTT. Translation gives CASRPQGATGELFF.

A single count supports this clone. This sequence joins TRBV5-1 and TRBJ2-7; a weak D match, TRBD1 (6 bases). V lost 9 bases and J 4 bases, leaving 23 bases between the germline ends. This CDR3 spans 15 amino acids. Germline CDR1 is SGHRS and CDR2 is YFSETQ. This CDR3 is CATAGGWGRRYEQYF. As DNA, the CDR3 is TGCGCCACCGCTGGCGGGTGGGGGCGCAGGTACGAGCAGTACTTC. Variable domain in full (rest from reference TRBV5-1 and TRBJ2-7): KAGVTQTPRYLIKTRGQQVTLSCSPISGHRSVSWYQQTPGQGLQFLFEYFSETQRNKGNFPGRFSGRQFSNSRSEMNVSTLELGDSALYLCATAGGWGRRYEQYFGPGTRLTVT.

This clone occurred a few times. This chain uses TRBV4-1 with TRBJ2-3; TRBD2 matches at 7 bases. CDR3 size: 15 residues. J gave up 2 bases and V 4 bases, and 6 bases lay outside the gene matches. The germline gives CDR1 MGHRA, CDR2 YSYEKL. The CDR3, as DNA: TGCGCCAGCAGCCTCCCAGCGGGGCCCACAGATACGCAGTATTTT. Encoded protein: CASSLPAGPTDTQYF.

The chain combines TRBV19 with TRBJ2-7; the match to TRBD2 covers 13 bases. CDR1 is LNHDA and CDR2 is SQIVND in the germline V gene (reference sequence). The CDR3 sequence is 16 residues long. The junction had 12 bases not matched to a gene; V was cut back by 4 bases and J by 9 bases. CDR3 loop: CASSTRRGTSGEWQYF. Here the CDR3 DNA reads TGTGCCAGTAGTACCCGCCGGGGGACTAGCGGGGAATGGCAGTACTTC. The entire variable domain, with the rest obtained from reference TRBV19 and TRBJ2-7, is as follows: DGGITQSPKYLFRKEGQNVTLSCEQNLNHDAMYWYRQDPGQGLRLIYYSQIVNDFQKGDIAEGYSVSREKKESFPLTVTSAQKNPTAFYLCASSTRRGTSGEWQYFGPGTRLTVT.

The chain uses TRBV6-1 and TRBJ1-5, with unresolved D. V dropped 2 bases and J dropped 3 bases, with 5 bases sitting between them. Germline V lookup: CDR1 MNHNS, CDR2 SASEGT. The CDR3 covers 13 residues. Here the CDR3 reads CASSEHSNQPQHF. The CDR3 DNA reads TGTGCCAGCAGTGAACACTCCAATCAGCCCCAGCATTTT.

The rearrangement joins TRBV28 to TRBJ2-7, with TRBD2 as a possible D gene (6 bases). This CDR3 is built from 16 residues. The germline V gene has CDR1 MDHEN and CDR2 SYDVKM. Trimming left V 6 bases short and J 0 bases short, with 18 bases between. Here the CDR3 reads CASSVLNGGTSYEQYF. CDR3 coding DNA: TGTGCCAGCAGCGTTCTTAACGGCGGGACCTCCTACGAGCAGTACTTC. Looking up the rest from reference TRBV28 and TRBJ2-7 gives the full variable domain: DVKVTQSSRYLVKRTGEKVFLECVQDMDHENMFWYRQDPGLGLRLIYFSYDVKMKEKGDIPEGYSVSREKKERFSLILESASTNQTSMYLCASSVLNGGTSYEQYFGPGTRLTVT.

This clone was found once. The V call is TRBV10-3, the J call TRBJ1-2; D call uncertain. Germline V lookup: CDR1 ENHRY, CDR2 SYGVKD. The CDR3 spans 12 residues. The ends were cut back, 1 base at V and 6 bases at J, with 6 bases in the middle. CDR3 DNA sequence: TGTGCCATCAGTGAGTTTCAAAATGGCTACACCTTC. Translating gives CAISEFQNGYTF.

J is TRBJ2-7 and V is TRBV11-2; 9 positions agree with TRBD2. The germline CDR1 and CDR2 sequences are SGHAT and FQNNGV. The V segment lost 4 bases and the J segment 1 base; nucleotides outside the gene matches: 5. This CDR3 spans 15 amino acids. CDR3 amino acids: CASSSTSGVSYEQYF. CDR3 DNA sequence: TGTGCCAGCAGCTCGACTAGCGGCGTATCCTACGAGCAGTACTTC.

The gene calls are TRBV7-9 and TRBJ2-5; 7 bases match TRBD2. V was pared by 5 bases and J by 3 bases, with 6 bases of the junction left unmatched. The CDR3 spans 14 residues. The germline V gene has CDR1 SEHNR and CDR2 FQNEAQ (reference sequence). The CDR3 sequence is CASSRRLAEETQYF. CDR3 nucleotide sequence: TGTGCCAGCAGCCGTAGGCTAGCGGAAGAGACCCAGTACTTC.

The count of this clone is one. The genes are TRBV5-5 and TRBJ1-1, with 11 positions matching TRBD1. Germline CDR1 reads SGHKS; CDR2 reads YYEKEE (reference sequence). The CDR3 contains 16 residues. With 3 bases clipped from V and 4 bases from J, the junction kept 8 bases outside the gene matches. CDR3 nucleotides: TGTGCCAGCAGCTATTGGACAGGGGGCTGGGGCACTGAAGCTTTCTTT. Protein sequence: CASSYWTGGWGTEAFF.

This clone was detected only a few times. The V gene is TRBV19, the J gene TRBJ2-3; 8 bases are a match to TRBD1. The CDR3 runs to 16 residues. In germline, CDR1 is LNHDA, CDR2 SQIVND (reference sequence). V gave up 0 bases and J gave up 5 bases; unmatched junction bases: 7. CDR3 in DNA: TGTGCCAGTAGTATAGATCTGGACAGGGAGAAAGATACGCAGTATTTT. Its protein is CASSIDLDREKDTQYF.

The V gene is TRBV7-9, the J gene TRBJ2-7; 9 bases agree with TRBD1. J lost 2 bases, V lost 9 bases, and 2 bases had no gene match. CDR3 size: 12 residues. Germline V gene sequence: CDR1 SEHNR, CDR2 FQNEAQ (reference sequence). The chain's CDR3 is CASGTGTYEQYF. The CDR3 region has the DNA TGTGCCAGTGGGACAGGGACCTACGAGCAGTACTTC.

Written as DNA, the CDR3 is TGCGCCAGCAGCTTAACGGATCTAGACAACACCGGGGAGCTGTTTTTT. As protein: CASSLTDLDNTGELFF. The chain employs TRBV5-1 and TRBJ2-2; no firm D call. V lost 2 bases and J 2 bases, leaving 13 bases between the germline ends. The V gene's germline CDR1 is SGHRS and CDR2 YFSETQ. The CDR3 length is 16 residues. Looking up the rest from reference TRBV5-1 and TRBJ2-2 gives the full variable domain: KAGVTQTPRYLIKTRGQQVTLSCSPISGHRSVSWYQQTPGQGLQFLFEYFSETQRNKGNFPGRFSGRQFSNSRSEMNVSTLELGDSALYLCASSLTDLDNTGELFFGEGSRLTVL.

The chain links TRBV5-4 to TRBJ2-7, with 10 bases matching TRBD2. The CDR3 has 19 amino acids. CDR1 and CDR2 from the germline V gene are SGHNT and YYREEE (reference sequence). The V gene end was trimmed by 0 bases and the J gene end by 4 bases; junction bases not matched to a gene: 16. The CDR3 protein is CASSLDGPRSGGAIYEQYF. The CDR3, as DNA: TGTGCCAGCAGCTTGGATGGCCCACGGAGCGGGGGGGCCATATACGAGCAGTACTTC.

CDR3 protein: CASSSDTPSYEQYF. The CDR3 DNA is TGTGCCAGCAGCTCAGACACGCCCTCCTACGAGCAGTACTTC. The gene calls are TRBV14 and TRBJ2-7; D remains unclear. From germline, CDR1 is SGHDN and CDR2 FVKESK. The V gene lost 5 bases and the J gene lost 0 bases, with 11 bases spanning the gap. This CDR3 has 14 amino acids. The whole variable domain, filled in from reference TRBV14 and TRBJ2-7, reads EAGVTQFPSHSVIEKGQTVTLRCDPISGHDNLYWYRRVMGKEIKFLLHFVKESKQDESGMPNNRFLAERTGGTYSTLKVQPAELEDSGVYFCASSSDTPSYEQYFGPGTRLTVT.

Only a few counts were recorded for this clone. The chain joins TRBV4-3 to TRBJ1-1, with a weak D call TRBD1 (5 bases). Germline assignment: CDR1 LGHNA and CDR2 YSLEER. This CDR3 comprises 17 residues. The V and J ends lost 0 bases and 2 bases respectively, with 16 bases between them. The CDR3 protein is CASSQEDYGRGNTEAFF. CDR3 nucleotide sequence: TGCGCCAGCAGCCAAGAAGATTACGGGAGGGGAAACACTGAAGCTTTCTTT.

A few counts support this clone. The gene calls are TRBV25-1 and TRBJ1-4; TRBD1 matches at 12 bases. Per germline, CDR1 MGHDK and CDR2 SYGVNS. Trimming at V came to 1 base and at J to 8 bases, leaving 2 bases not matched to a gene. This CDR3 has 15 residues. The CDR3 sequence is CASSELGQGAEKLFF. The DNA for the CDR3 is TGTGCCAGCAGTGAATTGGGACAGGGGGCCGAAAAACTGTTTTTT. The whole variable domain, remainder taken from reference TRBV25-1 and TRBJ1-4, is EADIYQTPRYLVIGTGKKITLECSQTMGHDKMYWYQQDPGMELHLIHYSYGVNSTEKGDLSSESTVSRIRTEHFPLTLESARPSHTSQYLCASSELGQGAEKLFFGSGTQLSVL.

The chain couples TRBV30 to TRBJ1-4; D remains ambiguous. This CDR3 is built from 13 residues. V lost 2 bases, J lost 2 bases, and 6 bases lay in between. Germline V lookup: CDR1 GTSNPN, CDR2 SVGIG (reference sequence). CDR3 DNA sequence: TGTGCCTGGAGTACGGGGACTAATGAAAAACTGTTTTTT. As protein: CAWSTGTNEKLFF.

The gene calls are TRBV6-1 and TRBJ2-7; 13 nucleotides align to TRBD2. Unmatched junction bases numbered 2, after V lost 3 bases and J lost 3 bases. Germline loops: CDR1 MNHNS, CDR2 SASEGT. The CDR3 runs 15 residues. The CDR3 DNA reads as TGTGCCAGCAGTGAGGGGACTAGCGGGATCTACGAGCAGTACTTC. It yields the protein CASSEGTSGIYEQYF.

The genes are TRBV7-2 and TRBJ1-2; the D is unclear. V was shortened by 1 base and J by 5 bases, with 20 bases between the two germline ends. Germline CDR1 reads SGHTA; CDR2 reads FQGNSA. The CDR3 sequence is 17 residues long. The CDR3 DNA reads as TGTGCCAGCAGCTTAGGGGCACCGGGAACTCATCATTATGGCTACACCTTC. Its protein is CASSLGAPGTHHYGYTF.

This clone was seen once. In DNA form, the CDR3 reads TGTGCCAGCAGCGGGTTAGCGGGGCGGGGGATAAGCACAGATACGCAGTATTTT. Its translation is CASSGLAGRGISTDTQYF. The chain uses TRBV5-6 and TRBJ2-3, with TRBD2 matching over 8 bases. J lost 0 bases, V lost 4 bases, and 13 bases had no gene match. In germline, CDR1 is SGHDT, CDR2 YYEEEE. The CDR3 sequence is 18 residues long.

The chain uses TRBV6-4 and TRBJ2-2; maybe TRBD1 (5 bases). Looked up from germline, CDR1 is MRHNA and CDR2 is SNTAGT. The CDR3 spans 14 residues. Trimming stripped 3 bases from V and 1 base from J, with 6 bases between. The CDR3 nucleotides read TGTGCCAGCAGTGAACAGGAGAACACCGGGGAGCTGTTTTTT. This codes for CASSEQENTGELFF.

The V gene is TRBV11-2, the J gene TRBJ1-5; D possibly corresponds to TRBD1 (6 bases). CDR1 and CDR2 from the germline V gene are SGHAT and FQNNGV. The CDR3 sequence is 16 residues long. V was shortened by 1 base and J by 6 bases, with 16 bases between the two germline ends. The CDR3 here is CASSLVAGASAQPQHF. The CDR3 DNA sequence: TGTGCCAGCAGCTTAGTTGCGGGGGCGAGTGCTCAGCCCCAGCATTTT.